This TCR beta chain originates from a study of cytomegalovirus exposure and HLA in healthy donors (dated by TCRdb to about 2017). The study in broad terms: According to an earlier analysis of 587 of the donors, 150 million to 200 million T cells yielded over 100 million unique TCR beta sequences and around 280 Gb of sequence data. Of the roughly 400 genotyped donors, 70% to 90% were placed in the genetic ancestry cluster associated with self-reported Caucasian donors. To predict cytomegalovirus infection status, the study brought together high-throughput TCR immunosequencing, statistical association of individual TCRs with disease status, and machine learning. Along with the roughly 670-subject first cohort, a separate validation cohort of over a hundred different subjects was used. Rather than using new phenotypic data, the later analysis identified candidate immune exposures from TCR beta sequences and from how often those sequences occurred across donors. The number of typed donors differed by locus: roughly 620-630 for A, B, C, DRB1 and DQB1; approximately 530 for DQA1; around 580 for DPA1; and about 470 for DPB1. Class I and class II HLA loci were covered by the typing at four-digit resolution. Roughly 300 gigabases of sequencing data and 70 million to 95 million unique TCR sequences made up an early release that covered about 640 HLA-typed donors. To study patterns of TCR occurrence, a later analysis re-analyzed previously published TCR beta repertoires from around 700 donors and added high-resolution HLA genotyping. Donor age, sex, ethnicity and CMV serostatus were compiled alongside the repertoire data. Because of strong linkage in the cohort, roughly five DR-DQ haplotypes were treated as single units for association and clustering. Every repertoire in the discovery cohort had been generated on one and the same sequencing platform. A later genetic analysis used genome-wide SNP genotypes for about 60% of the roughly 700 donors, treating that subset as a discovery cohort. The study aimed to test whether signatures of past pathogen exposure could be identified by cataloging public T cell receptors. An earlier analysis of 587 of the donors applied high-throughput TCR beta sequencing to assess whether each TCR beta V gene segment acted as functional or pseudogenic. Across some 400 genotyped donors of the cohort, an average of approximately 220,000 unique TCR beta nucleotide sequences per donor were sequenced, and approximately 19% of those sequences were non-productive. The T cell repertoires of 550 to 850 subjects were profiled by immunosequencing and related to cytomegalovirus serostatus. General conclusions and limits of the study: The study listed 170 or so TCR beta chains as associated with cytomegalovirus. According to a later genetic analysis, donors in an Asian-associated ancestry cluster had fewer N-insertions in productive TCRs than the approximately 670-donor mean. In vitro tests confirmed that a few of the cytomegalovirus-associated TCR beta chains recognize cytomegalovirus antigens. Compared with equally common non-associated chains, HLA-associated TCR beta chains in a later analysis were more clonally expanded and had lower generation probabilities. While some public TCRs were present in many individuals, most TCR sequences turned up only very rarely across donors. A further reported finding was that TCR beta sequences accurately predicted the HLA-A and HLA-B alleles for most subjects in the first cohort. Correlated functional status among segregating V segments might be attributable to linkage disequilibrium, but an unknown experimental factor could not be ruled out. Roughly uniform sequencing depth across donors was assumed in presence/absence analyses, although this assumption may not hold. This cohort had only TCR beta chains sequenced, and the lack of alpha or paired-chain data limited which features could be detected. Because HLA typing was missing for some donors at each locus, association tests included only the typed subset. A later analysis found that most CMV-associated TCR beta chains appeared HLA-restricted, with HLA associations seemingly driven largely by CMV exposure. In an earlier analysis of several hundred of the donors, most TCR beta V segments were observed in productive rearrangements about 87% or about 30% of the time, broadly matching IMGT annotations. The authors suggested that the approach could potentially be extended to other disease states and immunological phenotypes. For the cohort, immune exposure information was limited to CMV serostatus. The 87-base-pair reads could not distinguish some IMGT-functional V segments, including TRBV6-2 and TRBV6-3, so those segments were excluded. In a later genetic analysis, a missense DCLRE1C variant was associated with V-gene and J-gene trimming of TCR beta chains, and the association was replicated in an independent cohort. At a false discovery rate of 0.05, a later analysis linked approximately 18,000 TCR beta sequences to specific HLA alleles. In a later analysis, the rate of TCR association differed among HLA loci, with DRB1 alleles having the most associated TCRs and HLA-C alleles having the fewest. A group of highly shared sequence variants was considered likely to be a technical artifact of the sequencing pipeline. According to a later analysis, parvovirus B19, influenza, CMV and Epstein-Barr virus appeared linked to several top co-occurrence clusters. Because counts were too low, about 18 rarely observed V segments, including chromosome 9 orphons, were excluded from the earlier analysis of 587 of the donors. In both the original and validation cohorts, the classifier was reported to diagnose cytomegalovirus status with high specificity and sensitivity. Assigning TCR associations to individual alleles was difficult when HLA alleles, especially DR and DQ, strongly co-occurred.

Library construction relied on the immunoSEQ multiplex PCR assay. For the multiplex PCR, a mixture combining 60 forward primers for TCR Vbeta segments and 13 reverse primers for TCR Jbeta segments was used. The CDR3 region of rearranged TCR beta genes was amplified from genomic DNA with a multiplex PCR assay. On the Illumina HiSeq System, the amplified TCR beta libraries were sequenced as 87-base-pair reads. Per the source publication's procedure: A later analysis tallied roughly 80 million unique TCR beta chains across the 700 or so repertoires, and approximately 12 million of those chains were shared by two or more donors. Raw reads were error-corrected and collapsed into unique sequences with a nearest-neighbor algorithm that merged closely related sequences to remove PCR and sequencing errors. CDR3 sequences were aligned to IMGT reference sequences to assign V, D and J gene segments. Each retained sequence needed at least a six-nucleotide match to both a V gene segment and a J gene segment. Rearrangements were called productive when the CDR3 lacked stop codons and stayed in frame with V and J; all others were non-productive. Following IMGT convention, CDR3 was defined as the stretch from the second conserved V-encoded cysteine up to the conserved J-encoded phenylalanine. The earlier analysis of roughly 590 of the donors excluded sequences that lacked an unambiguous match to a single V gene segment. In an earlier analysis of 450 to 750 of the donors, a V segment was called functional when productive rearrangements were above 56.7%, and segregating when the standard deviation between donors exceeded 5%. A statistical classification framework was built for diagnosing cytomegalovirus status from the catalog of TCR beta chain sequences. A later analysis assigned V and J genes by comparing TCR nucleotide sequences with IMGT/GENE-DB human TR gene sequences. A later analysis assigned CDR3 sequences and most-parsimonious VDJ recombination scenarios with the TCRdist pipeline. In a later analysis, each TCR beta chain was defined by its CDR3 amino acid sequence together with its V-gene family, and reads lacking a unique V-gene family were excluded. To address suspected cross-contamination and a sequencing artifact, a later analysis removed roughly 580 highly shared, low-generation-probability nucleotide sequences. In a later analysis, a clonal expansion index for each public chain was calculated from normalized within-repertoire ranks of inferred template counts. A later analysis computed generation probabilities with a VDJ recombination model fitted to out-of-frame rearrangements, and checked the results against IGoR. A later analysis scored TCR-TCR, TCR-HLA and TCR-CMV co-occurrence with hypergeometric tests, applying a repertoire-size bias correction to TCR pairs. To estimate false discovery rates, a later analysis permuted the HLA or CMV assignments 20 times. In a later analysis, co-occurring TCRs were grouped using DBSCAN, and TCRdist sequence similarity was added for clustering within HLA-allele-positive subsets. Repertoires with fewer than 30,000 or more than 120,000 public chains, plus five repertoires with anomalous nucleotide sharing, were excluded from co-occurrence clustering. Drawn from immuneACCESS, this table holds only the in-frame rearrangements with V and J called that TCRdb kept. Clones are partly lost; checked studies trace under half to an unresolved V gene and leave the rest unexplained. For V, J and clone size, that table is used; D and trimming come from the DNA. This sample is represented by around 210,000 clones; roughly three quarters of them were singletons. 0.39% of the sample is in the top ten clones.

Of note for this clone: Its antigen is still unknown. One base away there is no much larger clone; base qualities are not given.

Looking up the germline V gene yields CDR1 SNHLY and CDR2 FYNNEI. Reading from cysteine to phenylalanine, the CDR3 counts 14 amino acids. The retained sequence is limited to the CDR3, 42 bases, with the frame set at the first base. The cohort comprised some 700 healthy bone marrow donors. At the time of sampling, every cohort member was nominally healthy, though immune exposures that went unrecorded were likely present. The donor was CMV seropositive and belonged to the group of some 290 seropositive cohort members. A peripheral blood sample was collected from each donor, and TCR beta sequencing was performed on peripheral blood mononuclear cells. Genomic DNA extraction from the blood cell samples was performed with the Qiagen DNeasy Blood Extraction Kit.

The sequence is built from TRBV2 and TRBJ2-5; 9 bases in the middle match TRBD2. Judging by the DNA end, TRBJ2-7 fits better; the J call may be wrong. The specimen sequenced was PBMCs. This sequence originates from a male donor in good health and CMV-seropositive. The DNA sequence follows: TGTGCCAGCAGGGAGGGACTAGCCAATAACGAGCAGTACTTC. Translated, it gives CASREGLANNEQYF.